The following is a TCR beta chain sequence with its context. This receptor's antigen is unknown. Within one base of it there is no much larger clone, and no base qualities were kept. TCRbeta CDR3 regions were amplified from genomic DNA by means of the immunoSEQ Assay, a bias-controlled multiplex PCR. Per the source publication's procedure: The number of nucleated cells in each sample was estimated from the amplification of reference gene primers within the assay. Sequence reads were collapsed and filtered to measure the absolute abundance of every unique TCRbeta CDR3 rearrangement. For each sample, productive Simpson clonality was calculated as the square root of Simpson's diversity index across productive rearrangements. TCRdb limited this immuneACCESS table to in-frame rearrangements with V and J called. A share of clones is missing; checked studies link under half to unresolved V genes, and the rest is unexplained. V and J calls and clone size are given by that table; D and trimming were obtained from the DNA. The sample table contains almost 80,000 clones; only one count was recorded for 80% to 95% of them. Of the sample, less than 0.8% falls within the top ten clones.

This entry is derived from a study of blood T cell repertoires in COVID-19 (dated by TCRdb to 2020 to 2021). Study-wide context: The collaborator samples originated in the United States, Italy and Spain and spanned the acute and convalescent phases of COVID-19. The material from the prospective study consisted of cDNA or gDNA derived from T cells, B-cell-depleted T cells, or PBMCs. The dataset comprised deeply sampled blood TCRbeta repertoires from subjects exposed to, actively infected with, or recovered from COVID-19. The repertoires were made available in a free public database intended to serve as a resource for research on the immune response to SARS-CoV-2. The sample metadata nearly always contained a de-identified subject ID, COVID-19 status, age in years and sex. Samples came from the ongoing ImmuneRACE study (first 160 participants) plus 1,254 subjects from 6 global collaborators. Where available, HLA class I and class II types were taken from metadata supplied by the sample provider and were not determined by assay-based typing. Here is what the overall study found, with its caveats: The quantity of clinical and demographic metadata differed by source and by participant and was supplied without curation.

After removal of 2 bases from V and 7 bases from J, the junction retains 6 bases not matched to a gene. From cysteine to phenylalanine, the CDR3 is 15 amino acids long. Of all the DNA, just the CDR3 is kept, 45 bases in frame from base 1. The germline V gene (reference sequence) sets CDR1 to SGHNT and CDR2 to YYREEE. The collaborating institutions used their own protocols to collect whole blood in K2EDTA tubes. Collaborator samples were shipped for TCRbeta analysis as frozen whole blood, isolated PBMCs, or DNA extracted from either sample type. The receptor chain draws on TRBV5-4 and TRBJ1-6; 7 middle bases align to TRBD1. The sequencing sample was made of peripheral blood. The TCR comes from a woman of 80 years or more with acute or convalescent COVID-19. DNA sequence: TGTGCCAGCAGCTTCCCGGGACAGCCCAATTCACCCCTCCACTTT. It translates as CASSFPGQPNSPLHF.